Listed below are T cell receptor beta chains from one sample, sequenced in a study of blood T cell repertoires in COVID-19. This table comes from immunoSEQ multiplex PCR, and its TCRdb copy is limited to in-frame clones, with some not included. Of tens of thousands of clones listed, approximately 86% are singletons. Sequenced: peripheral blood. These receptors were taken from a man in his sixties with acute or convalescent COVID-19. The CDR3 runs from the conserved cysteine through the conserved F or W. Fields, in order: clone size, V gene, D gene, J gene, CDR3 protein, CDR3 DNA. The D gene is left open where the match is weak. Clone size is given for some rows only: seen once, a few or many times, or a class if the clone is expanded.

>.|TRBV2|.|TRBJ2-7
CASSEGEGPYEQYF
TGTGCCAGCAGTGAAGGCGAGGGCCCCTACGAGCAGTACTTC
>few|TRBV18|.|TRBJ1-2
CASSPRADSYGYTF
TGTGCCAGCTCACCACGTGCAGATTCCTATGGCTACACCTTC
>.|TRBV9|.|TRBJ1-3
CASSVGGATGSGNTIYF
TGTGCCAGCAGCGTAGGAGGAGCAACAGGCTCTGGAAACACCATATATTTT
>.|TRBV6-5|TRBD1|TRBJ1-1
CASSRTGGVSWVF
TGTGCCAGCAGCCGGACAGGGGGAGTATCGTGGGTCTTT
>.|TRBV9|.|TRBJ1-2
CASSRVDRQLNNYGYTF
TGTGCCAGCAGCCGCGTAGACAGGCAACTAAATAACTATGGCTACACCTTC
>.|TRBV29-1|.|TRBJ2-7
CSVVERPYEQYF
TGCAGCGTTGTCGAGCGCCCCTACGAGCAGTACTTC
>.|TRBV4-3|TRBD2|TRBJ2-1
CASSQGGGGAIGEQFF
TGCGCCAGCAGCCAGGGCGGCGGGGGGGCCATCGGTGAGCAGTTCTTC
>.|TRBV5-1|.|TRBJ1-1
CASSLGGAANEAFF
TGCGCCAGCAGCTTGGGCGGGGCAGCTAATGAAGCTTTCTTT
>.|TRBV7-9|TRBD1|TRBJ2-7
CASSLSPGQAYEQYF
TGTGCCAGCAGCTTATCACCGGGACAGGCCTACGAGCAGTACTTC
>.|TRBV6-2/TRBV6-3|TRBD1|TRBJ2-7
CASSSPRTGDYEQYF
TGTGCCAGCAGTTCCCCTAGGACAGGGGACTACGAGCAGTACTTC
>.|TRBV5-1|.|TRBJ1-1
CASSFKQGYSVGTEAFF
TGCGCCAGCAGCTTTAAGCAGGGTTATTCTGTCGGCACTGAAGCTTTCTTT
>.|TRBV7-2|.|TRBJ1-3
CASSLLDSYSGNTIYF
TGTGCCAGCAGCTTACTAGACAGCTACTCTGGAAACACCATATATTTT
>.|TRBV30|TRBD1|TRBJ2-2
CAWSRKTGGTGELFF
TGTGCCTGGAGTAGAAAGACAGGGGGCACCGGGGAGCTGTTTTTT
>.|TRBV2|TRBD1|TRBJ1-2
CASSSRGLDYGYTF
TGTGCCAGCAGCAGCAGGGGGCTCGACTATGGCTACACCTTC
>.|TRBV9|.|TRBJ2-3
CASSHDSFADTQYF
TGTGCCAGCAGCCACGACTCGTTCGCAGATACGCAGTATTTT
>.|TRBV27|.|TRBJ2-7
CASSAGQGSEQYF
TGTGCCAGCAGTGCTGGCCAGGGGTCCGAGCAGTACTTC
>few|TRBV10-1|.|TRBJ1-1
CASGVRVTEAFF
TGCGCCAGCGGAGTCCGGGTCACTGAAGCTTTCTTT
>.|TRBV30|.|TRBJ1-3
CAWRWGGDGNTIYF
TGTGCCTGGAGATGGGGGGGCGATGGAAACACCATATATTTT
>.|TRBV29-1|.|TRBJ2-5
CSVGLGAAQETQYF
TGCAGCGTAGGATTGGGTGCGGCCCAAGAGACCCAGTACTTC
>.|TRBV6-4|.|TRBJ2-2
CATKPGQNTGELFF
TGTGCCACCAAGCCGGGACAAAACACCGGGGAGCTGTTTTTT
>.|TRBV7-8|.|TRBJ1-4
CASSSTQGNEKLFF
TGTGCCAGCAGCTCGACGCAGGGGAATGAAAAACTGTTTTTT
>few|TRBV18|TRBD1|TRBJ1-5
CASSPRDRGSNQPQHF
TGTGCCAGCTCACCACGGGACAGGGGTAGCAATCAGCCCCAGCATTTT
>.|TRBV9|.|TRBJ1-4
CASSVGAVQNEKLFF
TGTGCCAGCAGCGTAGGGGCAGTTCAAAATGAAAAACTGTTTTTT
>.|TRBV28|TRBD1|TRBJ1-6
CASTSGQRLNSPLHF
TGTGCCAGCACCTCGGGACAGAGACTTAATTCACCCCTCCACTTT
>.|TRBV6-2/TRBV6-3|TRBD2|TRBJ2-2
CASSWTGGFNTGELFF
TGTGCCAGCAGTTGGACGGGGGGATTTAACACCGGGGAGCTGTTTTTT
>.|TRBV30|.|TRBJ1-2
CAWSRAGSVYGYTF
TGTGCCTGGAGTCGCGCGGGGAGTGTCTACGGCTACACCTTC
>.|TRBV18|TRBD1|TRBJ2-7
CASSPPGQGSEQYF
TGTGCCAGCTCACCCCCCGGACAGGGGAGCGAGCAGTACTTC
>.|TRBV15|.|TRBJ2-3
CATSRLPGLQKDTQYF
TGTGCCACCAGCAGACTCCCGGGACTCCAAAAGGATACGCAGTATTTT
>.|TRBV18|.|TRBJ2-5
CASSLKIRGSETQYF
TGTGCCAGCTCACTAAAGATTAGGGGTTCGGAGACCCAGTACTTC
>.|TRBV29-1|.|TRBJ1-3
CSVIGQDSGNTIYF
TGCAGCGTAATAGGCCAGGACTCTGGAAACACCATATATTTT
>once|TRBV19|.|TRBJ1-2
CASSIVGVRDGYTF
TGTGCCAGTAGTATAGTCGGTGTCAGGGATGGCTACACCTTC
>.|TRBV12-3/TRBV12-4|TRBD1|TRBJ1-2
CANADRGWNGYTF
TGTGCCAACGCGGACAGGGGTTGGAATGGCTACACCTTC
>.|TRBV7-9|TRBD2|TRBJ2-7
CASRPKSGGEGERTYEQYF
TGTGCCAGCAGGCCGAAGAGCGGGGGCGAGGGGGAGAGAACCTACGAGCAGTACTTC
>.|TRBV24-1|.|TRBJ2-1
CATSEGQNNEQFF
TGTGCCACCAGTGAGGGACAAAACAATGAGCAGTTCTTC
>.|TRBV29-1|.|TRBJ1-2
CSVEPGDPGYTF
TGCAGCGTTGAACCAGGGGATCCTGGCTACACCTTC
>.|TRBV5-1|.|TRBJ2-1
CASSLVKPGGINEQFF
TGCGCCAGCAGCTTGGTGAAGCCAGGTGGAATTAATGAGCAGTTCTTC
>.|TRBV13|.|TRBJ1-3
CASSSRLGRGSGNTIYF
TGTGCCAGCAGCTCACGCCTCGGCAGGGGAAGTGGAAACACCATATATTTT
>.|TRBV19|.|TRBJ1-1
CASSMQGKAFF
TGTGCCAGTAGTATGCAGGGGAAAGCTTTCTTT
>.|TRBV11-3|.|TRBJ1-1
CASSETGFAEAFF
TGTGCCAGCAGCGAAACAGGGTTTGCTGAAGCTTTCTTT
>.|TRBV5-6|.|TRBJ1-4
CASTLRGAIEKLFF
TGTGCCAGTACCCTCCGGGGGGCCATAGAAAAACTGTTTTTT
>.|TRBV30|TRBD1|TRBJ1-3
CAWRQGAGNTIYF
TGTGCCTGGAGGCAGGGGGCTGGAAACACCATATATTTT
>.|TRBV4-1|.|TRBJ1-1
CASSQVSLLEVNTEAFF
TGCGCCAGCAGCCAAGTTAGCCTCCTTGAAGTGAACACTGAAGCTTTCTTT
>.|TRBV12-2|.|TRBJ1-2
CASRLPGQGANYGYTF
TGTGCAAGTCGACTTCCGGGACAGGGGGCGAACTATGGCTACACCTTC
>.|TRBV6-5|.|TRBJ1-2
CASSYGGLGYGYTF
TGTGCCAGCAGTTATGGAGGGCTGGGCTATGGCTACACCTTC
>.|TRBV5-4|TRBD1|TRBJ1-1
CASSLAGGGEAFF
TGTGCCAGCAGCTTGGCAGGGGGCGGTGAAGCTTTCTTT
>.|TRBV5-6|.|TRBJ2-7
CASSSTSYEQYF
TGTGCCAGCAGCTCTACTAGCTACGAGCAGTACTTC
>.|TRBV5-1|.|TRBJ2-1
CASSFRGLDYNEQFF
TGCGCCAGCAGCTTTAGGGGATTAGATTACAATGAGCAGTTCTTC
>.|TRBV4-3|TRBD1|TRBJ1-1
CASSQKEMTGGTEAFF
TGCGCCAGCAGCCAAAAGGAAATGACAGGGGGTACTGAAGCTTTCTTT
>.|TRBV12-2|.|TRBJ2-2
CASRAGGWTRGTGELFF
TGTGCAAGTCGGGCTGGTGGGTGGACTAGAGGAACCGGGGAGCTGTTTTTT
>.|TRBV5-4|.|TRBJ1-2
CASSATGDYGYTF
TGTGCCAGCAGCGCTACAGGCGACTATGGCTACACCTTC
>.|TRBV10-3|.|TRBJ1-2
CAISRDGDYGYTF
TGTGCCATCAGCCGCGACGGAGACTATGGCTACACCTTC
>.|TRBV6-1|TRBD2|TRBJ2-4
CASSALAGGPKNIQYF
TGTGCCAGCAGTGCCCTAGCGGGAGGCCCCAAAAACATTCAGTACTTC
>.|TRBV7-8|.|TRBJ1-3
CASSLARPAGNTIYF
TGTGCCAGCAGCTTAGCGCGGCCAGCTGGAAACACCATATATTTT